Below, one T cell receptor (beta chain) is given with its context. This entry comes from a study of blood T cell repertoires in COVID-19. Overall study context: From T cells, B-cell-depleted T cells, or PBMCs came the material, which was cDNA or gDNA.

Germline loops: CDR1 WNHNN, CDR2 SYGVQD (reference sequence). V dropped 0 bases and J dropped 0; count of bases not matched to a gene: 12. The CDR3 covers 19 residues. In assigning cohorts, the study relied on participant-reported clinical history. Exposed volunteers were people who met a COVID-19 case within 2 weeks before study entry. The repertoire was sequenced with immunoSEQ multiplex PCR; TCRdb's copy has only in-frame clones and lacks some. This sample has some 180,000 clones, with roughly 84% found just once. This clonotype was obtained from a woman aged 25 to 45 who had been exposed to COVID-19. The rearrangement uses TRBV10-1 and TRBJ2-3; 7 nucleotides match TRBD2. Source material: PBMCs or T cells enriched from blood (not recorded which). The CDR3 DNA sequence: TGCGCCAGCAGTGAGTCGGGCAGTTTGGGGGGGGAAAGCACAGATACGCAGTATTTT. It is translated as CASSESGSLGGESTDTQYF.